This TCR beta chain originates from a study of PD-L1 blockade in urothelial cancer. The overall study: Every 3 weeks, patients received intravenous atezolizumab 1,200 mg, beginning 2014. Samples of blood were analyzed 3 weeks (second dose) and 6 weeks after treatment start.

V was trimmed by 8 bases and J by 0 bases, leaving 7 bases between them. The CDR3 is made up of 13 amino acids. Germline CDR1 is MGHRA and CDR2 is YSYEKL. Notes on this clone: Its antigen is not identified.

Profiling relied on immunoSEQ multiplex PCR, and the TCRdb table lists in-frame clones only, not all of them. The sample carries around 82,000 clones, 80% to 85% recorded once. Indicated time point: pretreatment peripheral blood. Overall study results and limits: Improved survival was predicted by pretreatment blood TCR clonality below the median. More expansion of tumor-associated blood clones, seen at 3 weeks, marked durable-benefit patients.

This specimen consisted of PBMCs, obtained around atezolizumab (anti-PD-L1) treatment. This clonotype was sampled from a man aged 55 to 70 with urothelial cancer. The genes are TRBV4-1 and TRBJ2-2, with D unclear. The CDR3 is CASRGSNTGELFF. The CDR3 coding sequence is TGCGCCAGCCGCGGATCGAACACCGGGGAGCTGTTTTTT.